The T cell receptor beta chain described here comes from a study of blood T cells in healthy people across ages. Each sample gave at least 6 million isolated PBMCs. With a J-beta primer mix and a sample-barcoded 5' primer, a second PCR ran 7 to 11 cycles. TCRdb recomputed calls from the 5' RACE reads with MiXCR, one row per CDR3 protein. The table lists approximately 830,000 distinct CDR3 sequences, around 68% of them singletons. This clonotype appeared many times. CDR3 size: 14 residues. Trimming at V came to 5 bases and at J to 4 bases, leaving 6 bases not matched to a gene. Germline-derived CDR1 and CDR2 are SGHTA and FQGNSA.

Sequencing input: blood. This TCR was sampled from a man aged 25 to 45 in good health. The chain uses TRBV7-2 and TRBJ2-5; the match to TRBD2 covers 8 bases. The CDR3 is CASSPTGGGETQYF. The CDR3 nucleotides read TGTGCCAGCAGCCCGACCGGGGGGGGAGAGACCCAGTACTTC.